Below, 21 T cell receptor beta chains from the same sample are listed, as sequenced in a study of graft-versus-host responses after intestinal transplantation. Only in-frame clones appear in the TCRdb table, and some are missing; sequencing was by immunoSEQ multiplex PCR. The profile shows under 65,000 clones, around 93% of them singletons. Their antigens remain unidentified. The material sequenced was unstimulated CD4+ T cells sorted from spleen or lymph node cells, taken before transplant. The origin of the receptors is a human donor who was the organ donor for an intestinal transplant.

The chain links TRBV11-2 to TRBJ2-1; 8 bases line up with TRBD2. From germline, CDR1 is SGHAT and CDR2 FQNNGV. The CDR3 covers 15 residues. Germline trimming cut 8 bases from V and 3 bases from J; bases unmatched to any gene: 9. CDR3 in amino acids: CASVLLAGNYNEQFF. The CDR3 DNA follows: TGTGCCAGCGTACTTCTAGCGGGTAACTACAATGAGCAGTTCTTC. Complete variable domain (other parts from reference TRBV11-2 and TRBJ2-1): EAGVAQSPRYKIIEKRQSVAFWCNPISGHATLYWYQQILGQGPKLLIQFQNNGVVDDSQLPKDRFSAERLKGVDSTLKIQPAKLEDSAVYLCASVLLAGNYNEQFFGPGTRLTVL.

The CDR3 nucleotides are TGTGCCAGCAGCGATACGGACAGGGAAGACACCATATATTTT. Its protein is CASSDTDREDTIYF. The chain links TRBV7-9 to TRBJ1-3, with TRBD1 identical over 8 bases. CDR3 length: 14 residues. Per the germline V gene, CDR1 is SEHNR and CDR2 is FQNEAQ (reference sequence). With V trimmed by 5 bases and J by 8 bases, 8 bases remained unmatched.

The chain recombines TRBV4-1 with TRBJ2-2; TRBD2 aligns across 8 bases. Germline V lookup: CDR1 MGHRA, CDR2 YSYEKL. The CDR3 totals 17 residues. V shed 0 bases and J 6 bases; nucleotides not matched to a gene: 9. Here the CDR3 DNA reads TGCGCCAGCAGCCAAGAGACCGGGACTAGGGGTTCCGGGGAGCTGTTTTTT. It translates to CASSQETGTRGSGELFF.

This chain connects TRBV18 to TRBJ2-1, with D unclear. The CDR3 has 15 residues. Trimming removed 1 base at V and 7 bases at J, with 14 bases between. Germline V lookup: CDR1 KGHSH, CDR2 LQKENI. Here the CDR3 DNA reads TGTGCCAGCTCACCACGTACAGTCCCTTCGAATGAGCAGTTCTTC. Amino acid sequence: CASSPRTVPSNEQFF.

This clone came up a few times. The chain uses TRBV7-2 and TRBJ1-6, with 9 bases matching TRBD1. After removal of 2 bases from V and 0 bases from J, the junction contained 8 bases not matched to a gene. Germline V gene data show CDR1 as SGHTA and CDR2 as FQGNSA. The CDR3 is made up of 19 amino acids. CDR3: CASSLYPQGANSYNSPLHF. CDR3 bases: TGTGCCAGCAGCTTATACCCACAGGGGGCAAACTCCTATAATTCACCCCTCCACTTT.

This clone was seen just once. The chain employs TRBV5-1 and TRBJ2-3; 11 nucleotides line up with TRBD2. The CDR3 has 16 residues. Per the germline V gene, CDR1 is SGHRS and CDR2 is YFSETQ. V was clipped by 0 bases and J by 3 bases; unmatched bases: 3. The CDR3 DNA reads as TGCGCCAGCAGCTTGGAGGTAGCGGGGGGGACAGATACGCAGTATTTT. Encoded protein: CASSLEVAGGTDTQYF.

The CDR3 DNA sequence: TGCAGCGTTTACGGGACAGGGGGCCGGTACGAGCAGTACTTC. This gives the protein CSVYGTGGRYEQYF. The V call is TRBV29-1, the J call TRBJ2-7; 12 bases line up with TRBD1. V lost 5 bases and J lost 4; bases outside the gene matches: 6. The CDR3 extends over 14 amino acids. Germline V gene data show CDR1 as SQVTM and CDR2 as ANQGSEA.

The V call is TRBV5-1, the J call TRBJ1-2, with D hard to call. V shed 4 bases and J shed 6 bases, with 16 bases lying between them. Germline lookup yields CDR1 SGHRS and CDR2 YFSETQ. This CDR3 has 14 amino acids. The CDR3 DNA sequence: TGCGCCAGCAGCCCACTCAGTGGGAGGGATGGCTACACCTTC. It translates to CASSPLSGRDGYTF. The complete variable domain, with remaining parts taken from reference TRBV5-1 and TRBJ1-2, reads KAGVTQTPRYLIKTRGQQVTLSCSPISGHRSVSWYQQTPGQGLQFLFEYFSETQRNKGNFPGRFSGRQFSNSRSEMNVSTLELGDSALYLCASSPLSGRDGYTFGSGTRLTVV.

The chain has TRBV7-2 and TRBJ2-5; D unclear. V lost 8 bases and J lost 5, with 18 bases in between. The germline V gene encodes CDR1 SGHTA and CDR2 FQGNSA. CDR3 length: 14 residues. The CDR3 nucleotides read TGTGCCAGCCTTATTGGGTCTCGGTGGGAGACCCAGTACTTC. Translation: CASLIGSRWETQYF.

J is TRBJ2-1 and V is TRBV11-2, with D possibly TRBD2 on 5 matching bases. Germline V gives CDR1 SGHAT, CDR2 FQNNGV. The CDR3 runs 15 residues. Trimming removed 5 bases at V and 4 bases at J, with 15 bases between. The chain's CDR3 is CASSPGPERYNEQFF. The CDR3 DNA reads as TGTGCCAGCAGCCCCGGCCCGGAGCGGTACAATGAGCAGTTCTTC. Variable domain in full (rest from reference TRBV11-2 and TRBJ2-1): EAGVAQSPRYKIIEKRQSVAFWCNPISGHATLYWYQQILGQGPKLLIQFQNNGVVDDSQLPKDRFSAERLKGVDSTLKIQPAKLEDSAVYLCASSPGPERYNEQFFGPGTRLTVL.

The chain employs TRBV7-2 and TRBJ2-2; the match to TRBD1 covers 8 bases. There are 18 residues in the CDR3. The V gene's germline CDR1 is SGHTA and CDR2 FQGNSA. Trimming cost V 1 base and J 5 bases; bases outside gene matches: 12. CDR3 in amino acids: CASSLGPGGYIVTGELFF. In DNA, the CDR3 is TGTGCCAGCAGCTTAGGGCCAGGGGGCTACATTGTAACCGGGGAGCTGTTTTTT.

This clone was picked up one time. The chain recombines TRBV6-4 with TRBJ2-3; 13 nucleotides line up with TRBD2. The CDR3 length is 15 residues. Germline V lookup: CDR1 MRHNA, CDR2 SNTAGT. J gave up 4 bases and V 4 bases, and 2 bases lay outside the gene matches. CDR3 sequence: CASSVTSGGADTQYF. The CDR3 coding sequence is TGTGCCAGCAGTGTTACTAGCGGGGGGGCAGATACGCAGTATTTT.

The rearrangement joins TRBV19 to TRBJ1-6, with D possibly being TRBD1 (5 bases). CDR3 length equals 13 residues. Looked up from germline, CDR1 is LNHDA and CDR2 is SQIVND (reference sequence). The V and J ends lost 5 bases and 7 bases respectively, with 9 bases between them. CDR3 coding DNA: TGTGCCAGTAGTCCATACAGGAATTCACCCCTCCACTTT. Protein: CASSPYRNSPLHF.

The genes are TRBV7-2 and TRBJ2-7, with D perhaps TRBD2 (6 bases). Trimming removed 2 bases at V and 4 bases at J, with 18 bases between. The CDR3 loop spans 16 amino acids. Germline CDR1 reads SGHTA; CDR2 reads FQGNSA. The DNA of the CDR3 is TGTGCCAGCAGCTTAAGGCCCATCGGGGGACCATACGAGCAGTACTTC. Its protein is CASSLRPIGGPYEQYF.

This chain connects TRBV18 to TRBJ2-5; D is unresolved. Trimming took 6 bases from V and 5 from J, leaving 10 bases between them. CDR1 and CDR2 from the germline V gene are KGHSH and LQKENI. The CDR3 totals 12 residues. In DNA, the CDR3 is TGTGCCAGCTCCCGTTTAAGGGAGACCCAGTACTTC. Its protein is CASSRLRETQYF.

The chain uses TRBV15 and TRBJ2-7, with TRBD1 matching over 7 bases. Germline loops: CDR1 LNHNV, CDR2 YYDKDF (reference sequence). This CDR3 region has 16 residues. Losses at the gene ends were 2 bases for V and 2 bases for J; bases not matched to a gene: 9. This chain's CDR3 is CATSRKGQFRPYEQYF. CDR3 sequence (DNA): TGTGCCACCAGCAGAAAGGGACAGTTCCGACCCTACGAGCAGTACTTC.

The chain carries TRBV14 and TRBJ1-3; D is perhaps TRBD1 (5 bases). From germline, CDR1 is SGHDN and CDR2 FVKESK. The V end was cut by 2 bases, the J end by 0 bases, with 11 bases between. The CDR3 contains 16 residues. In DNA form, the CDR3 reads TGTGCCAGCAGCCAATATTGGGGCTTCTCTGGAAACACCATATATTTT. Amino acids: CASSQYWGFSGNTIYF.

Written as DNA, the CDR3 is TGTGCCAGCAGTGAAGGGGGGTCAACTAATGAAAAACTGTTTTTT. This codes for CASSEGGSTNEKLFF. The chain combines TRBV2 with TRBJ1-4, with D tentatively TRBD1 (5 bases). The V gene's germline CDR1 is SNHLY and CDR2 FYNNEI. This CDR3 spans 15 amino acids. The V end lost 1 base, the J end lost 0 bases, and 6 bases lay between the germline ends. Complete variable domain (other parts from reference TRBV2 and TRBJ1-4): EPEVTQTPSHQVTQMGQEVILRCVPISNHLYFYWYRQILGQKVEFLVSFYNNEISEKSEIFDDQFSVERPDGSNFTLKIRSTKLEDSAMYFCASSEGGSTNEKLFFGSGTQLSVL.

The chain employs TRBV27 and TRBJ2-3; TRBD2 matches 8 bases. There are 14 residues in the CDR3. The trim removed 3 bases at V and 7 bases at J, leaving 6 bases unmatched. Looked up from germline, CDR1 is MNHEY and CDR2 is SMNVEV (reference sequence). The CDR3 DNA sequence: TGTGCCAGCAGTTTTAGCGGGAAACATTATACGCAGTATTTT. The encoded protein is CASSFSGKHYTQYF.

Remarks on this clone: The sample has other DNA sequences that encode this CDR3 too. The rearrangement uses TRBV4-3 and TRBJ1-2, with a possible D match to TRBD1 (6 bases). CDR3 size: 17 residues. The V end lost 4 bases, the J end lost 6 bases, and 24 bases lay between the germline ends. Germline loops: CDR1 LGHNA, CDR2 YSLEER. CDR3 DNA sequence: TGCGCCAGCAGCCCTTTCGGCGAGGGACAAAAAGGGGATGGCTACACCTTC. It translates to CASSPFGEGQKGDGYTF.

The rearrangement links TRBV19 to TRBJ2-1; 12 nucleotides line up with TRBD2. J gave up 6 bases and V 3 bases, and 18 bases lay outside the gene matches. Per the germline V gene, CDR1 is LNHDA and CDR2 is SQIVND (reference sequence). CDR3 length equals 20 residues. CDR3 region: CASSINPPSGGARESNEQFF. In DNA form, the CDR3 reads TGTGCCAGTAGTATCAACCCGCCTAGCGGGGGGGCAAGGGAGAGCAATGAGCAGTTCTTC.